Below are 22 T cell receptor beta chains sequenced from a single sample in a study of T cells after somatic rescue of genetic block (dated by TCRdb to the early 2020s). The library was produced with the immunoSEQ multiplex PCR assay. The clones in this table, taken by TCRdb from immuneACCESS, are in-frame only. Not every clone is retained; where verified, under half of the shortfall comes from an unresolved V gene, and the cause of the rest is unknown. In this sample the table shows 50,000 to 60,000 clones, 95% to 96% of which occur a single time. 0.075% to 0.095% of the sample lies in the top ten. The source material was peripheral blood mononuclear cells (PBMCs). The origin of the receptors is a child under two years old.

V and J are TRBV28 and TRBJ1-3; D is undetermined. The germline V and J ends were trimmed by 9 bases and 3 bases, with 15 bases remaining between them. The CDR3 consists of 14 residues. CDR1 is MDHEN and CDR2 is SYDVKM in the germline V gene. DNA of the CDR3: TGTGCCAGTCCCGAAAGAGGGCTTGGAAACACCATATATTTT. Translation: CASPERGLGNTIYF.

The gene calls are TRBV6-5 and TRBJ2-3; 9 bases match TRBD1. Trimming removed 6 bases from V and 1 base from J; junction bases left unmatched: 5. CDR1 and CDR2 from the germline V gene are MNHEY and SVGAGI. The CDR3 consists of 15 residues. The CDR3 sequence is CASRRNRGRTDTQYF. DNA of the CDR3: TGTGCCAGCAGACGTAACAGGGGGCGCACAGATACGCAGTATTTT.

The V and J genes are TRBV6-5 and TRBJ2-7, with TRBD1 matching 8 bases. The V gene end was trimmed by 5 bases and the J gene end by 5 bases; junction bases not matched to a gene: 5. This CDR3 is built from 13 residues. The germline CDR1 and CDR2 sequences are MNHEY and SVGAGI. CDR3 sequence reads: CASSPGQGHEQYF. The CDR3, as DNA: TGTGCCAGCAGTCCAGGACAGGGCCACGAGCAGTACTTC.

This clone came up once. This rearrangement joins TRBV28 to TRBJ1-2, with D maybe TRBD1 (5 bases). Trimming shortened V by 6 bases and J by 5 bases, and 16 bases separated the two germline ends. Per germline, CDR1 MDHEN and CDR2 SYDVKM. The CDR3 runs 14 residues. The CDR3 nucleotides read TGTGCCAGCAGCCTGGGGGGGGACCCATATGGCTACACCTTC. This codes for CASSLGGDPYGYTF.

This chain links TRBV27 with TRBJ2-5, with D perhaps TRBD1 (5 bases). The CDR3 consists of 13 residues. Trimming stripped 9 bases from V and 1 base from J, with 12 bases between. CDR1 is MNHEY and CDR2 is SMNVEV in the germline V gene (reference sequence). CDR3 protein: CARPLRVQETQYF. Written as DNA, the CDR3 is TGTGCCAGACCCCTCAGGGTCCAAGAGACCCAGTACTTC.

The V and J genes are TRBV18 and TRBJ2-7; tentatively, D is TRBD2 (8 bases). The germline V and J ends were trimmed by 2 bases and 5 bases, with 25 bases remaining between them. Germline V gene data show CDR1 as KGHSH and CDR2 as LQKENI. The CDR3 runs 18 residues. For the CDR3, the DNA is TGTGCCAGCTCACCAGGGTTTTCAGGGGGTGTAGCGGGACACGAGCAGTACTTC. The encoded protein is CASSPGFSGGVAGHEQYF. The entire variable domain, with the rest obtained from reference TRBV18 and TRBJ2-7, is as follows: NAGVMQNPRHLVRRRGQEARLRCSPMKGHSHVYWYRQLPEEGLKFMVYLQKENIIDESGMPKERFSAEFPKEGPSILRIQQVVRGDSAAYFCASSPGFSGGVAGHEQYFGPGTRLTVT.

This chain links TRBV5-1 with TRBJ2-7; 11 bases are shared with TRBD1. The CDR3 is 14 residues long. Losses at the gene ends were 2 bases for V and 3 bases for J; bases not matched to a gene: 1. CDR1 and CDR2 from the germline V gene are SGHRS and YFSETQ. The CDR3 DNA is TGCGCCAGCAGCTTCGGGACAGGGGGCTACGAGCAGTACTTC. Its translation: CASSFGTGGYEQYF.

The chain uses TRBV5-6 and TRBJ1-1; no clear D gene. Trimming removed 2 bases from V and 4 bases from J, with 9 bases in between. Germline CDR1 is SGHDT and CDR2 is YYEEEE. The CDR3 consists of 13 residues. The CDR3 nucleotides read TGTGCCAGCAGCTTCGGGGAGGGCACTGAAGCTTTCTTT. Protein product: CASSFGEGTEAFF.

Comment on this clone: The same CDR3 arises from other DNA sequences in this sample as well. The CDR3, as DNA: TGTGCCAGCAGCGTAGCCGGTCAAGAGACCCAGTACTTC. Its translation is CASSVAGQETQYF. This chain joins TRBV9 and TRBJ2-5, with D unresolved. Trimming cost V 0 bases and J 2 bases, with 5 bases left between them. CDR1 is SGDLS, CDR2 YYNGEE, per germline. The CDR3 consists of 13 residues. The variable domain in full, with the rest retrieved from reference TRBV9 and TRBJ2-5, is DSGVTQTPKHLITATGQRVTLRCSPRSGDLSVYWYQQSLDQGLQFLIQYYNGEERAKGNILERFSAQQFPDLHSELNLSSLELGDSALYFCASSVAGQETQYFGPGTRLLVL.

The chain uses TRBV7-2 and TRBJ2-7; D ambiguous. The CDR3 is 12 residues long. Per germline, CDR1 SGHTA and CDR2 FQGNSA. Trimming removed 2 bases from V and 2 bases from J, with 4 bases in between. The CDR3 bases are TGTGCCAGCAGCTTACTAGCCTACGAGCAGTACTTC. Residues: CASSLLAYEQYF.

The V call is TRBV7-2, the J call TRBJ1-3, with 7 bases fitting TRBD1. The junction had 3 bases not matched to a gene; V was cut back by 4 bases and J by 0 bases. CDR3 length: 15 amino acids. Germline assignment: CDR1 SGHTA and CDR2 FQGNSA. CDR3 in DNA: TGTGCCAGCAGCTACCGGGACAGCTCTGGAAACACCATATATTTT. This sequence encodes CASSYRDSSGNTIYF.

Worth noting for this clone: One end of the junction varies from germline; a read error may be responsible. DNA for the CDR3: TGTGCTAGCAGCTTTTACGCGGGACTAGCGGGTTTGAATGAGCAGTTCTTC. Translating gives CASSFYAGLAGLNEQFF. The chain links TRBV7-7 to TRBJ2-1; 12 bases match TRBD2. Germline-derived CDR1 and CDR2 are SSHAT and FNYEAQ (reference sequence). This CDR3 spans 17 amino acids.

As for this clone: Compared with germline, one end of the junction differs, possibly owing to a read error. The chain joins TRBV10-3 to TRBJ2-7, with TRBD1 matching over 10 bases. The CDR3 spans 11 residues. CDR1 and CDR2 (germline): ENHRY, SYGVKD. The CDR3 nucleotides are TGTGCCGTCAGGACAGGGGGGCAGCAGTACTTC. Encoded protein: CAVRTGGQQYF.

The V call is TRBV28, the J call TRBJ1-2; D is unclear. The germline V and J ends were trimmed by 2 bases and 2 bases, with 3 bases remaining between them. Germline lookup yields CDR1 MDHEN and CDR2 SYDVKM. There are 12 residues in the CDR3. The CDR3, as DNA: TGTGCCAGCAGTTTAGGAAACTATGGCTACACCTTC. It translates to CASSLGNYGYTF.

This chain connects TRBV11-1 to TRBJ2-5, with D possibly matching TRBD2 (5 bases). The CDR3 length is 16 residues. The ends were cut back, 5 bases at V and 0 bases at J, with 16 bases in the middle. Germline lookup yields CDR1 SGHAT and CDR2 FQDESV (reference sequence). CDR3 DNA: TGTGCCAGCAGCCCGCTCGGGGAGAGGGACCAAGAGACCCAGTACTTC. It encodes CASSPLGERDQETQYF.

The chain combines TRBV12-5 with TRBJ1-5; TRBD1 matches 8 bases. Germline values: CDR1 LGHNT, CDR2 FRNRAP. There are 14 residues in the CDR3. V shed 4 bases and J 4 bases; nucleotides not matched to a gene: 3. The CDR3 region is CASGSTGANQPQHF. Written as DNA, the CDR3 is TGTGCTAGTGGTTCGACAGGGGCTAATCAGCCCCAGCATTTT. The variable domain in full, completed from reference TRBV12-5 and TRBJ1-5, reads DARVTQTPRHKVTEMGQEVTMRCQPILGHNTVFWYRQTMMQGLELLAYFRNRAPLDDSGMPKDRFSAEMPDATLATLKIQPSEPRDSAVYFCASGSTGANQPQHFGDGTRLSIL.

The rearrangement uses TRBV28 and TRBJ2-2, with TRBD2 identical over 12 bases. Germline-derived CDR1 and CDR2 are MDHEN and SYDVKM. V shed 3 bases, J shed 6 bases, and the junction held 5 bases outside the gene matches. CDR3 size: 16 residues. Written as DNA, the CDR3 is TGTGCCAGCAGTTTTGCGACTAGCGGGAGCGCCGGGGAGCTGTTTTTT. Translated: CASSFATSGSAGELFF.

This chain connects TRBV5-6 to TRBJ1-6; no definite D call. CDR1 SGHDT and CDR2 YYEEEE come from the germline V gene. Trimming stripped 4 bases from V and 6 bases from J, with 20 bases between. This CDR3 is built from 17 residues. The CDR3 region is CASSRGAELSINSPLHF. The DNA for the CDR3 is TGTGCCAGCAGCCGTGGTGCGGAACTGTCCATTAATTCACCCCTCCACTTT. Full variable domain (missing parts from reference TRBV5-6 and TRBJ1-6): DAGVTQSPTHLIKTRGQQVTLRCSPKSGHDTVSWYQQALGQGPQFIFQYYEEEERQRGNFPDRFSGHQFPNYSSELNVNALLLGDSALYLCASSRGAELSINSPLHFGNGTRLTVT.

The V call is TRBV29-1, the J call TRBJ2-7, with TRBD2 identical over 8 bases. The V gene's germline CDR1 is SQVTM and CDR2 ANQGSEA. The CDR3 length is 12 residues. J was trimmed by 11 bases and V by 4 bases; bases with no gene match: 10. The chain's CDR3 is CSVAREGSREYF. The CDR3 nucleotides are TGCAGCGTTGCTCGGGAGGGGTCCCGGGAGTACTTC.

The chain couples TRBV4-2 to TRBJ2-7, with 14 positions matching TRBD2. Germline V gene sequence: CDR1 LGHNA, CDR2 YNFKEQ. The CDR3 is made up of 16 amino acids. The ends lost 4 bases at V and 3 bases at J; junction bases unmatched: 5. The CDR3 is CASSLRTSGRNYEQYF. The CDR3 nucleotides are TGTGCCAGCAGCCTTCGGACTAGCGGGAGGAACTACGAGCAGTACTTC.

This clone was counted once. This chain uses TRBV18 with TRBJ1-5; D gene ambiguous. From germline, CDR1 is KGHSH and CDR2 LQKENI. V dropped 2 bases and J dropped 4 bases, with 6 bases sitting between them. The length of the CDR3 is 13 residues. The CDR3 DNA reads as TGTGCCAGCTCACCATGGAGAAATCAGCCCCAGCATTTT. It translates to CASSPWRNQPQHF.

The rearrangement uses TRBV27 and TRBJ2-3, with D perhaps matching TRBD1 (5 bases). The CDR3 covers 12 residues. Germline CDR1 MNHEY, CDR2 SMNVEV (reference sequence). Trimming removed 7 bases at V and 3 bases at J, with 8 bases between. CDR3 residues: CASMSGTDTQYF. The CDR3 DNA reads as TGTGCCAGCATGTCAGGGACAGATACGCAGTATTTT.